This T cell receptor (beta chain) originates from a study of cytomegalovirus exposure and HLA in healthy donors. Study-wide results and limits: The authors listed some 160 TCR beta chains as cytomegalovirus-associated. Across donors, most TCRs were seen rarely, yet some public ones were widespread. What a later analysis reportedly showed was that an Asian-associated ancestry cluster had fewer N-insertions than the roughly 670-donor mean. It was reported that the classifier diagnosed cytomegalovirus status with high specificity and sensitivity in both the original and validation cohorts.

In its sample, this clone was seen a few times. Its antigen is not known. Primers: 60 Vbeta forward and 13 Jbeta reverse. TCRdb keeps only in-frame clones here, not all; method: immunoSEQ multiplex PCR. The sample lists 200,000 to 250,000 clones, about 81% occurring once. Germline trimming cut 8 bases from V and 4 bases from J; bases unmatched to any gene: 5. Germline assignment: CDR1 ENHRY and CDR2 SYGVKD. This CDR3 spans 14 amino acids. Material: PBMCs. The origin of this receptor is a woman aged 35 to 49 in good health and CMV-seropositive. J is TRBJ1-1 and V is TRBV10-3; 12 nucleotides align to TRBD1. The CDR3 loop reads CAIGTGGEGTEAFF. The CDR3 region has the DNA TGTGCCATCGGGACAGGGGGCGAAGGCACTGAAGCTTTCTTT.